This record concerns one T cell receptor (beta chain) sequence. The sample comes from a study of blood T cell repertoires in COVID-19. Whole-study context: The study drew acute and convalescent COVID-19 samples from the United States, Italy and Spain.

Produced via immunoSEQ multiplex PCR; TCRdb's table is partial and in-frame only. The data contain about 130,000 clones, roughly nine tenths of them singletons. Germline V gene lookup returns CDR1 SGHTA and CDR2 FQGNSA. CDR3 length: 14 residues. Deletions cut 2 bases from V and 5 bases from J, with 12 bases between. J is TRBJ2-5 and V is TRBV7-2, with D unclear. Sample: peripheral blood. The sequence was collected from a man aged 45 to 65 with COVID-19, enrolled during active disease. The CDR3 spells CASSLSSSVETQYF. Written as DNA, the CDR3 is TGTGCCAGCAGCTTAAGTTCTAGTGTCGAGACCCAGTACTTC.